These T cell receptor beta chains were read from a single sample in a study of CD8 T cells in Susac syndrome. TCRdb reprocessed the immunoSEQ multiplex PCR reads with MiXCR, giving one entry per CDR3 protein. The sample consists of over 130,000 distinct CDR3 sequences, over 90% of them appearing once. Sequencing was carried out using CD4+ T cells from PBMCs. The receptor source for this set is a human donor with Susac syndrome. The CDR3 runs from the conserved cysteine through the conserved F or W. A D gene is named only where the DNA matches it firmly. Clone size is not always given. Where it is, it says once, few, many or a class for expanded clones.

d_call j_call clone_size v_call cdr3_aa cdr3_nt
TRBD2 TRBJ2-1 NA TRBV4-3 CASSQTGTSRPHNEQFF TGCGCCAGCAGCCAAACCGGGACTAGCAGACCACACAATGAGCAGTTCTTC
NA TRBJ1-1 NA TRBV4-1 CASSQVTVNTEAFF TGCGCCAGCAGCCAAGTGACAGTGAACACTGAAGCTTTCTTT
NA TRBJ2-3 NA TRBV9 CASSAKGADTQYF TGTGCCAGCAGCGCTAAGGGGGCAGATACGCAGTATTTT
TRBD1 TRBJ2-1 NA TRBV4-3 CASSQPGQGYNEQFF TGCGCCAGCAGCCAACCGGGACAGGGGTACAATGAGCAGTTCTTC
NA TRBJ2-4 once TRBV7-2 CASSPKGGAGGNIQYF TGTGCCAGCAGCCCAAAGGGGGGGGCAGGTGGAAACATTCAGTACTTC
NA TRBJ2-5 NA TRBV7-2 CASKQEGGQETQYF TGTGCCAGCAAGCAAGAAGGGGGTCAAGAGACCCAGTACTTC
TRBD2 TRBJ2-5 once TRBV29-1 CSVDTDYGWLAGEDETQYF TGCAGCGTTGATACGGACTACGGATGGCTAGCGGGAGAGGATGAGACCCAGTACTTC
TRBD2 TRBJ2-1 NA TRBV5-1 CASSLASGSGGEQFF TGCGCCAGCAGCTTGGCGAGCGGTAGCGGGGGTGAGCAGTTCTTC
NA TRBJ2-7 NA TRBV7-2 CASSSYRADEQYF TGTGCCAGCAGCTCCTACAGGGCGGACGAGCAGTACTTC
NA TRBJ2-4 NA TRBV15 CATTTEGSDIQYF TGTGCCACCACTACCGAGGGATCGGACATTCAGTACTTC
TRBD1 TRBJ1-2 once TRBV23-1 CASTPTGARNYGYTF TGCGCCAGCACTCCAACAGGGGCGAGGAACTATGGCTACACCTTC
NA TRBJ1-6 NA TRBV20-1 CSARIGSSYNSPLHF TGCAGTGCTAGAATAGGGTCCTCCTATAATTCACCCCTCCACTTT
NA TRBJ2-5 NA TRBV2 CASIRQETQYF TGTGCCAGCATCAGACAGGAGACCCAGTACTTC
NA TRBJ2-1 NA TRBV20-1 CSASPRINEQFF TGCAGTGCCAGCCCGAGGATTAATGAGCAGTTCTTC
NA TRBJ1-5 once TRBV12-3/TRBV12-4 CASSFPGGSNQPQHF TGTGCCAGCAGTTTTCCGGGGGGGAGCAATCAGCCCCAGCATTTT
TRBD1 TRBJ2-5 NA TRBV2 CASSSGRQGQTQYF TGTGCCAGCAGCTCGGGGAGACAGGGGCAGACCCAGTACTTC
TRBD1 TRBJ2-7 NA TRBV6-5 CASSPYGQAYEQYF TGTGCCAGCAGCCCCTACGGACAGGCCTACGAGCAGTACTTC
NA TRBJ2-5 NA TRBV5-1 CASSWMAGIQETQYF TGCGCCAGCAGCTGGATGGCGGGGATCCAAGAGACCCAGTACTTC
TRBD1 TRBJ1-1 once TRBV29-1 CSVGNRGLLNTEAFF TGCAGCGTTGGGAACAGGGGGCTTCTGAACACTGAAGCTTTCTTT
NA TRBJ2-5 NA TRBV5-1 CASSTDGLQETQYF TGCGCCAGCAGCACGGACGGGCTCCAAGAGACCCAGTACTTC
NA TRBJ2-1 once TRBV5-1 CASSPSTENEQFF TGCGCCAGCAGCCCGTCGACAGAAAATGAGCAGTTCTTC
TRBD1 TRBJ1-1 NA TRBV7-9 CASSFWQGASTEAFF TGTGCCAGCAGCTTCTGGCAGGGGGCCAGCACTGAAGCTTTCTTT
TRBD1 TRBJ1-1 NA TRBV30 CAWRIQGPTEAFF TGTGCCTGGAGGATACAGGGGCCCACTGAAGCTTTCTTT
TRBD1 TRBJ2-7 NA TRBV6-6 CASIAGTGEGEQYF TGTGCCAGCATTGCCGGGACAGGGGAGGGCGAGCAGTACTTC
NA TRBJ2-2 NA TRBV7-2 CASSLGGATGELFF TGTGCCAGCAGCTTAGGGGGGGCCACCGGGGAGCTGTTTTTT
NA TRBJ1-2 NA TRBV6-5 CASSYSRGNGYTF TGTGCCAGCAGTTACTCTAGGGGAAATGGCTACACCTTC
NA TRBJ2-5 NA TRBV5-1 CASSYRPSTQETQYF TGCGCCAGCAGCTATCGACCCTCGACCCAAGAGACCCAGTACTTC
NA TRBJ1-5 NA TRBV12-3/TRBV12-4 CASTSGGFGPQHF TGTGCCAGCACCTCGGGGGGATTTGGGCCCCAGCATTTT
TRBD2 TRBJ2-1 NA TRBV9 CASSSTSERDEQFF TGTGCCAGCAGCTCTACTAGCGAACGGGATGAGCAGTTCTTC
NA TRBJ2-7 NA TRBV3-1 CASSPAGAEQYF TGTGCCAGCAGCCCTGCGGGGGCCGAGCAGTACTTC
TRBD2 TRBJ2-4 once TRBV18 CASSPRGRDIQYF TGTGCCAGCTCACCACGGGGGAGGGACATTCAGTACTTC
TRBD1 TRBJ2-5 NA TRBV28 CASSPRTGWLETQYF TGTGCCAGCAGTCCCCGGACAGGTTGGCTGGAGACCCAGTACTTC
TRBD2 TRBJ2-5 NA TRBV4-2 CASSDGLAASETQYF TGTGCCAGCAGCGACGGACTAGCGGCGTCGGAGACCCAGTACTTC
NA TRBJ1-5 NA TRBV30 CAWSAARTGTNQPQHF TGTGCCTGGAGTGCAGCCCGGACGGGCACCAATCAGCCCCAGCATTTT
NA TRBJ2-1 NA TRBV30 CAWIGRGSGSGVYNEQFF TGTGCCTGGATAGGCCGAGGGAGTGGGAGCGGCGTATACAATGAGCAGTTCTTC
NA TRBJ1-2 NA TRBV7-8 CASSFEWETLDGYTF TGTGCCAGCAGCTTTGAGTGGGAGACACTTGATGGCTACACCTTC
NA TRBJ2-1 NA TRBV12-5 CASGLVTGTGYNEQFF TGTGCTAGTGGTTTGGTTACAGGGACGGGGTACAATGAGCAGTTCTTC
TRBD1 TRBJ1-1 NA TRBV6-5 CASSYSYVQGENTEAFF TGTGCCAGCAGTTACTCCTATGTACAGGGGGAAAACACTGAAGCTTTCTTT
NA TRBJ2-2 NA TRBV6-6 CASSPRQAMNTGELFF TGTGCCAGCAGTCCCCGGCAGGCTATGAACACCGGGGAGCTGTTTTTT
TRBD1 TRBJ1-1 NA TRBV25-1 CATSGQGAPGAFF TGTGCCACCTCGGGACAGGGGGCTCCGGGGGCTTTCTTT
NA TRBJ2-1 NA TRBV20-1 CSGWSSYNEQFF TGCAGTGGATGGAGCTCCTACAATGAGCAGTTCTTC
TRBD2 TRBJ2-5 NA TRBV29-1 CSETSGAQETQYF TGCAGCGAAACTAGCGGGGCCCAAGAGACCCAGTACTTC
TRBD1 TRBJ1-1 NA TRBV9 CASGTGLGTEAFF TGTGCCAGCGGGACAGGTTTGGGGACTGAAGCTTTCTTT
NA TRBJ2-5 NA TRBV20-1 CSARDPGETQYF TGCAGTGCTAGAGATCCCGGCGAGACCCAGTACTTC
NA TRBJ1-1 NA TRBV23-1 CASSQRQVTNTEAFF TGCGCCAGCAGTCAGCGACAGGTGACGAACACTGAAGCTTTCTTT
NA TRBJ2-7 NA TRBV6-2/TRBV6-3 CASSYSGLDEQYF TGTGCCAGCAGTTACTCGGGTCTTGACGAGCAGTACTTC
TRBD1 TRBJ2-7 NA TRBV4-2 CASSARDRDYEQYF TGTGCCAGCAGCGCCCGGGACAGGGACTACGAGCAGTACTTC
TRBD1 TRBJ2-7 NA TRBV18 CASSRPGQGTYEQYF TGTGCCAGCTCACGACCCGGACAGGGTACCTACGAGCAGTACTTC
NA TRBJ1-1 once TRBV28 CASGGLEAFF TGTGCCAGCGGGGGGCTGGAAGCTTTCTTT
TRBD1 TRBJ1-1 NA TRBV7-8 CASSANRDRLNTEAFF TGTGCCAGCAGCGCCAATCGGGACAGATTGAACACTGAAGCTTTCTTT